This TCR beta chain was captured in a study of Graves' ophthalmopathy and Graves' hyperthyroidism. Amplified TCR beta CDR3 regions were obtained using RNA transcripts as template. Second-round multiplex PCR came after first-round RT-PCR with HTBI primers. TCRdb redid the calling of the multiplex PCR reads with MiXCR, one entry per CDR3 protein. Of approximately 640,000 distinct CDR3 sequences listed, approximately 39% are singletons. This clonotype has ten or more counts. CDR3 length: 16 residues. The germline V gene has CDR1 SGHTA and CDR2 FQGNSA. The germline V and J ends were trimmed by 3 bases and 0 bases, with 12 bases remaining between them. Moderate-to-severe activity, with CAS ≥3, NOSPECS ≥4 and duration under 3 months, characterized the donors with ophthalmopathy. None of the included patients had other autoimmune diseases, uncontrolled infections, pregnancy or lactation, as these led to exclusion.

Material: peripheral blood. The sequence came from an adult man with Graves' ophthalmopathy. The rearrangement links TRBV7-2 to TRBJ1-3; the D gene is possibly TRBD1 (5 bases). The CDR3 sequence: CASSLGTQASGNTIYF. Here the CDR3 DNA reads TGTGCCAGCAGCTTGGGGACTCAAGCCTCTGGAAACACCATATATTTT.